A selection of T cell receptor beta chains follows, all from one sample in a study of cytomegalovirus exposure and HLA in healthy donors. Some clones are missing from TCRdb's copy, which holds only in-frame ones; the method was immunoSEQ multiplex PCR. Of 180,000 or so clones in the sample, 70% to 90% were seen once. Specimen: PBMCs. These TCRs come from a man younger than 35 in good health and CMV-seropositive. CDR3s include the opening cysteine and the closing phenylalanine or tryptophan. The D gene is left open where the match is weak. Not every row has a clone size; where given, it reads once, few, many or a size class.

D gene,V gene,J gene,clone size,CDR3 protein,CDR3 DNA
TRBD2,TRBV5-4,TRBJ2-1,.,CASSTLAGGLDEQFF,TGTGCCAGCAGCACACTAGCGGGGGGCCTGGATGAGCAGTTCTTC
.,TRBV6-5,TRBJ1-2,.,CASSYSEGGGYTF,TGTGCCAGCAGTTACTCGGAAGGGGGAGGCTACACCTTC
.,TRBV25-1,TRBJ2-2,.,CASSEEGLTGELFF,TGTGCCAGCAGTGAGGAGGGCCTCACCGGGGAGCTGTTTTTT
.,TRBV2,TRBJ2-5,.,CASSEFGGVTQYF,TGTGCCAGCAGTGAATTTGGCGGGGTGACCCAGTACTTC
.,TRBV9,TRBJ1-1,.,CASSVAEATEAFF,TGTGCCAGCAGCGTAGCGGAGGCTACTGAAGCTTTCTTT
TRBD2,TRBV19,TRBJ2-5,.,CASSKDWTSGGQETQYF,TGTGCCAGTAGTAAAGACTGGACTAGCGGGGGTCAAGAGACCCAGTACTTC
.,TRBV7-2,TRBJ1-4,.,CASSLGTANEKLFF,TGTGCCAGCAGCTTAGGGACAGCTAATGAAAAACTGTTTTTT
.,TRBV4-3,TRBJ2-3,.,CASSQDHKGTDTQYF,TGCGCCAGCAGCCAAGACCACAAAGGCACAGATACGCAGTATTTT
TRBD1,TRBV10-2,TRBJ2-2,once,CASRGTGIGGELFF,TGCGCCAGCAGAGGGACAGGGATTGGCGGGGAGCTGTTTTTT
TRBD1,TRBV19,TRBJ2-3,.,CASSFLRGRTDTQYF,TGTGCCAGTAGCTTTCTAAGGGGGCGCACAGATACGCAGTATTTT
TRBD1,TRBV9,TRBJ2-5,.,CASSLRQGRRETQYF,TGTGCCAGCAGCCTTAGACAGGGAAGAAGAGAGACCCAGTACTTC
.,TRBV18,TRBJ1-5,few,CASSPTQGRQPQHF,TGTGCCAGCTCACCTACACAGGGTAGGCAGCCCCAGCATTTT
.,TRBV4-3,TRBJ2-1,once,CASSQVGRVSGLANEQFF,TGCGCCAGCAGCCAAGTAGGCCGGGTATCAGGGTTAGCCAATGAGCAGTTCTTC
.,TRBV10-3,TRBJ2-1,.,CAISESPGVSSYNEQFF,TGTGCCATCAGTGAGTCGCCCGGAGTGAGCTCCTACAATGAGCAGTTCTTC
.,TRBV6-1,TRBJ1-5,few,CASSESGVLGQPQHF,TGTGCCAGCAGTGAATCCGGGGTGTTGGGTCAGCCCCAGCATTTT
.,TRBV4-3,TRBJ1-1,.,CASSQDRNTEAFF,TGCGCCAGCAGCCAAGACAGGAACACTGAAGCTTTCTTT
.,TRBV29-1,TRBJ2-5,.,CSVEDQALKETQYF,TGCAGCGTTGAAGATCAGGCCTTGAAAGAGACCCAGTACTTC
TRBD1,TRBV15,TRBJ2-7,.,CATSRDRVQGGEQYF,TGTGCCACCAGCAGAGATCGAGTACAGGGGGGCGAGCAGTACTTC
TRBD1,TRBV5-4,TRBJ2-5,.,CASSLQVTGGETQYF,TGTGCCAGCAGCTTGCAGGTGACAGGGGGGGAGACCCAGTACTTC
.,TRBV30,TRBJ1-2,.,CAWNPPWQRYGYTF,TGTGCCTGGAACCCCCCCTGGCAGAGGTATGGCTACACCTTC
TRBD1,TRBV7-9,TRBJ1-1,.,CASSLVGQGAWGTEAFF,TGTGCCAGCAGCTTAGTGGGACAGGGGGCTTGGGGGACTGAAGCTTTCTTT
.,TRBV5-4,TRBJ1-1,.,CASSFTARDTEAFF,TGTGCCAGCAGCTTCACGGCCAGGGACACTGAAGCTTTCTTT
.,TRBV19,TRBJ1-1,.,CASSPNTEAFF,TGTGCCAGTAGCCCTAACACTGAAGCTTTCTTT
.,TRBV30,TRBJ2-5,.,CAWEARTQYF,TGTGCCTGGGAAGCGAGGACCCAGTACTTC
.,TRBV27,TRBJ1-3,.,CASSSLNSGNTIYF,TGTGCCAGCAGTTCCCTAAACTCTGGAAACACCATATATTTT
TRBD1,TRBV6-5,TRBJ1-5,.,CASSGTGPVDQPQHF,TGTGCCAGCAGTGGGACAGGGCCGGTAGATCAGCCCCAGCATTTT
.,TRBV18,TRBJ1-6,.,CASSPTQEGTPLHF,TGTGCCAGCTCCCCGACGCAGGAGGGGACACCCCTCCACTTT
TRBD1,TRBV5-1,TRBJ1-1,.,CASSLGQGATEAFF,TGCGCCAGCAGCCTGGGACAGGGCGCCACTGAAGCTTTCTTT
.,TRBV9,TRBJ2-3,.,CASSVAPSRAGFTDTQYF,TGTGCCAGCAGCGTAGCACCGAGCCGAGCAGGGTTTACAGATACGCAGTATTTT
.,TRBV2,TRBJ1-1,.,CASGNRFMNTEAFF,TGTGCCAGCGGTAACAGATTTATGAACACTGAAGCTTTCTTT
.,TRBV7-8,TRBJ2-7,.,CASSLYREQYF,TGTGCCAGCAGCCTCTACCGGGAGCAGTACTTC
.,TRBV2,TRBJ1-1,.,CASSVQRGIETRNTEAFF,TGTGCCAGCAGTGTTCAAAGGGGGATCGAGACGAGGAACACTGAAGCTTTCTTT
TRBD1,TRBV7-9,TRBJ2-7,.,CASSLTGGTYEQYF,TGTGCCAGCAGCCTTACAGGGGGGACCTACGAGCAGTACTTC
.,TRBV2,TRBJ2-7,.,CASLGSSPEQYF,TGTGCCAGCCTTGGCAGTTCGCCCGAGCAGTACTTC
TRBD2,TRBV7-2,TRBJ2-2,.,CASSSLRGAGGPNTGELFF,TGTGCCAGCAGCTCCCTACGGGGAGCGGGGGGACCGAACACCGGGGAGCTGTTTTTT
.,TRBV5-1,TRBJ2-7,.,CASRLEGSYEQYF,TGCGCCAGCAGGTTAGAGGGTTCCTACGAGCAGTACTTC
.,TRBV4-1,TRBJ1-4,.,CASRPIPSGGRGTNEKLFF,TGCGCCAGCCGCCCTATTCCATCGGGGGGGCGGGGAACTAATGAAAAACTGTTTTTT
TRBD1,TRBV27,TRBJ1-1,.,CASSKTGAGTEAFF,TGTGCCAGCAGTAAAACAGGGGCGGGCACTGAAGCTTTCTTT
.,TRBV28,TRBJ1-2,.,CASSPYVRGRYGYTF,TGTGCCAGCAGCCCCTATGTTCGGGGGAGGTATGGCTACACCTTC
TRBD1,TRBV6-5,TRBJ2-1,.,CASSSGQVMENEQFF,TGTGCCAGCAGTTCGGGACAGGTGATGGAGAATGAGCAGTTCTTC
.,TRBV12-5,TRBJ1-6,once,CASGLVLGNRAPPLHF,TGTGCTAGTGGTTTGGTACTTGGAAACAGGGCCCCACCCCTCCACTTT
.,TRBV5-1,TRBJ1-1,once,CASSFIGQVEAFF,TGCGCCAGCAGCTTCATCGGCCAGGTTGAAGCTTTCTTT
.,TRBV30,TRBJ2-3,.,CAWSPGTSLTDTQYF,TGTGCCTGGAGCCCTGGGACTTCACTCACAGATACGCAGTATTTT
.,TRBV4-1,TRBJ1-4,.,CASSQGWYRENEKLFF,TGCGCCAGCAGCCAAGGGTGGTACCGGGAAAATGAAAAACTGTTTTTT
TRBD1,TRBV5-5,TRBJ1-1,.,CASSRDSVNTEAFF,TGTGCCAGCAGCCGGGACAGCGTGAACACTGAAGCTTTCTTT
.,TRBV6-1,TRBJ1-6,.,CASSTQGDNSPLHF,TGTGCCAGCAGCACTCAGGGTGACAATTCACCCCTCCACTTT
TRBD2,TRBV9,TRBJ2-3,.,CASSARLAGERLGTQYF,TGTGCCAGCAGCGCTAGACTAGCGGGGGAACGTTTGGGTACGCAGTATTTT
.,TRBV6-4,TRBJ2-7,once,CASSDVRGRGRATYEQYF,TGTGCCAGCAGTGACGTTAGGGGCAGGGGCCGAGCTACCTACGAGCAGTACTTC
TRBD1,TRBV30,TRBJ1-4,few,CAWSGTGSEKLFF,TGTGCCTGGAGCGGGACAGGGAGCGAAAAACTGTTTTTT
TRBD2,TRBV2,TRBJ2-5,.,CASRGLAGAGETQYF,TGTGCCAGCAGAGGACTAGCGGGGGCCGGGGAGACCCAGTACTTC
TRBD1,TRBV7-2,TRBJ2-7,.,CASSLAGTAYEQYF,TGTGCCAGCAGCTTGGCCGGGACAGCCTACGAGCAGTACTTC
.,TRBV6-1,TRBJ2-5,.,CASRKLAQETQYF,TGTGCCAGCAGAAAGCTAGCACAAGAGACCCAGTACTTC